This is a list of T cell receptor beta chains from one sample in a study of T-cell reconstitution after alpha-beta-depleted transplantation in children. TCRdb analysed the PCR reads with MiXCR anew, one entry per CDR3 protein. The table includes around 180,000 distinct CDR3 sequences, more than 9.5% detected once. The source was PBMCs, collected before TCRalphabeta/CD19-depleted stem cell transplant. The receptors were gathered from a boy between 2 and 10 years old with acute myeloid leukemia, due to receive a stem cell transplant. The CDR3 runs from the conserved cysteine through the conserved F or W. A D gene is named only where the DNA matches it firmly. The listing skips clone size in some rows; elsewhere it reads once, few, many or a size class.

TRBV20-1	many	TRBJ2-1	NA	CSARFHEQFF	TGCAGTGCTAGGTTTCACGAGCAGTTCTTC
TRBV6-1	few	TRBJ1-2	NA	CASSKSQGRGYTF	TGTGCCAGCAGCAAAAGTCAGGGGAGAGGCTACACCTTC
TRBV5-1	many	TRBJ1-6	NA	CASSLGVGHHNSPLHF	TGCGCCAGCAGCTTGGGAGTGGGTCACCACAATTCACCCCTCCACTTT
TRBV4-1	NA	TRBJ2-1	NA	CASSQRGDSYNEQFF	TGCGCCAGCAGCCAGCGAGGAGACTCCTACAATGAGCAGTTCTTC
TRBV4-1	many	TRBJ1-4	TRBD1	CASSHPTRDRGQKLFF	TGCGCCAGCAGCCACCCCACCCGGGACAGGGGGCAAAAACTGTTTTTT
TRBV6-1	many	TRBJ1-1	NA	CASSVTLDTEAFF	TGTGCCAGCAGTGTGACCCTGGACACTGAAGCTTTCTTT
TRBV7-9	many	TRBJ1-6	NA	CASSLWGKHSPLHF	TGTGCCAGCAGCTTGTGGGGAAAGCATTCACCCCTCCACTTT
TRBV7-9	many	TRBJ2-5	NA	CASSYLTWRAQETQYF	TGTGCCAGCAGCTATCTTACTTGGCGGGCCCAAGAGACCCAGTACTTC
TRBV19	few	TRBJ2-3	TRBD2	CASNIAGNTPHTQYF	TGTGCCAGTAATATAGCGGGGAACACCCCGCATACGCAGTATTTT
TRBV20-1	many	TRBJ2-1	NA	CSAPAPTGANSNEQFF	TGCAGTGCTCCCGCGCCGACGGGAGCTAACTCGAATGAGCAGTTCTTC
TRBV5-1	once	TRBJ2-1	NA	CASSLPQPSYNEQFF	TGCGCCAGCAGCCTACCCCAACCATCCTACAATGAGCAGTTCTTC
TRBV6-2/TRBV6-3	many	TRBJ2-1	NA	CASRPGANEQFF	TGTGCCAGCAGGCCTGGGGCAAATGAGCAGTTCTTC
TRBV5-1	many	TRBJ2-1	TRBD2	CASSFKLADEQFF	TGCGCCAGCAGCTTTAAACTAGCGGATGAGCAGTTCTTC
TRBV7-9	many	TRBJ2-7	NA	CASSFLGVEQYF	TGTGCCAGCAGCTTTTTAGGAGTTGAGCAGTACTTC
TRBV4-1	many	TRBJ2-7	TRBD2	CASSQLAGVSYEQYF	TGCGCCAGCAGCCAACTAGCGGGTGTATCCTACGAGCAGTACTTC
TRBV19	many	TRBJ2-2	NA	CASSISPGGELFF	TGTGCCAGTAGTATTAGTCCGGGCGGGGAGCTGTTTTTT
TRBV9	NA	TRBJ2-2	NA	CASSVDGDRTALSRELFF	TGTGCCAGCAGCGTAGACGGAGACAGGACAGCTCTATCTCGGGAGCTGTTTTTT
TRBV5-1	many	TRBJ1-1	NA	CASSLGFLSNTEAFF	TGCGCCAGCAGCTTGGGATTCTTAAGTAACACTGAAGCTTTCTTT
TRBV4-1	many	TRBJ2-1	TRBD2	CASSQFSGSANEQFF	TGCGCCAGCAGCCAATTCAGCGGGAGCGCCAATGAGCAGTTCTTC
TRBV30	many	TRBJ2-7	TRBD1	CAWSPWATGGHEQYF	TGTGCCTGGTCCCCTTGGGCGACAGGGGGCCACGAGCAGTACTTC
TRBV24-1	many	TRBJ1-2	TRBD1	CATLGQTDGYTF	TGTGCCACCTTGGGACAGACCGATGGCTACACCTTC
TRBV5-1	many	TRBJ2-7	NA	CASNGDSYEQYF	TGCGCCAGCAACGGGGACTCCTACGAGCAGTACTTC
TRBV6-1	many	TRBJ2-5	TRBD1	CASSPGQGSLGETQYF	TGTGCCAGCAGCCCGGGACAGGGGTCTTTGGGGGAGACCCAGTACTTC
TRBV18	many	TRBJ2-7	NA	CASSPPESRALYEQYF	TGTGCCAGCTCACCACCCGAGTCGCGGGCACTGTACGAGCAGTACTTC
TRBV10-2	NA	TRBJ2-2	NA	CASSRGGGPGELFF	TGCGCCAGCAGTCGGGGAGGGGGTCCCGGGGAGCTGTTTTTT
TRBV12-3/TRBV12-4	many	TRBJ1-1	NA	CATRGWKNTEAFF	TGTGCCACCCGGGGCTGGAAGAACACTGAAGCTTTCTTT
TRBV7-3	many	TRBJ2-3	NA	CASSSGTRDTQYF	TGTGCCAGCAGCTCCGGGACCAGGGATACGCAGTATTTT
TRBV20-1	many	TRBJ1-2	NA	CSARGYTDGYTF	TGCAGTGCTAGAGGGTACACGGATGGCTACACCTTC
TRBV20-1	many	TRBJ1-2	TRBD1	CSAPGTGIVGYTF	TGCAGTGCTCCCGGGACAGGGATTGTTGGCTACACCTTC
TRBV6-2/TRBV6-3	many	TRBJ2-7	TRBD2	CASSYSGTSGDYEQYF	TGTGCCAGCAGTTACTCCGGGACTAGCGGGGACTACGAGCAGTACTTC
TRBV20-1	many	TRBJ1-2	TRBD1	CSALVPGGYYGYTF	TGCAGTGCTCTAGTCCCAGGGGGCTACTATGGCTACACCTTC
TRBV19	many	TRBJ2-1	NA	CASSPSLVSNEQFF	TGTGCCAGTAGTCCCTCACTAGTCAGCAATGAGCAGTTCTTC
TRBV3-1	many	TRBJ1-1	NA	CASSRAGANTEAFF	TGTGCCAGCAGCAGAGCAGGGGCCAACACTGAAGCTTTCTTT
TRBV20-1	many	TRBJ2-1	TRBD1	CSSKTGGFGNEQFF	TGCAGTTCAAAGACAGGGGGCTTCGGCAATGAGCAGTTCTTC
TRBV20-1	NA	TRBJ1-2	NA	CSASFGEWYGYTF	TGCAGTGCTAGTTTCGGGGAATGGTATGGCTACACCTTC
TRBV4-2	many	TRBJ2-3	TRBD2	CASSYFSGRNTDTQYF	TGTGCCAGCAGCTACTTCAGCGGGAGGAACACAGATACGCAGTATTTT
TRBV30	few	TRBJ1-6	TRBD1	CAWDHRQGSSPLHF	TGTGCCTGGGACCACCGACAGGGAAGTTCACCCCTCCACTTT
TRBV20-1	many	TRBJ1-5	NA	CSAQTGPGNQPQHF	TGCAGTGCTCAAACAGGGCCGGGCAATCAGCCCCAGCATTTT
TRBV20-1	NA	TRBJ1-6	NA	CSASDPLGGSPLHF	TGCAGTGCATCGGATCCGTTGGGGGGTTCACCCCTCCACTTT
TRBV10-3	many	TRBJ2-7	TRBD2	CAISDPSGTHPYEQYF	TGTGCCATCAGTGATCCTAGCGGGACCCACCCCTACGAGCAGTACTTC
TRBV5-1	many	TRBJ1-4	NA	CASSLGAGIGEKLFF	TGCGCCAGCAGCTTGGGGGCAGGGATTGGTGAAAAACTGTTTTTT
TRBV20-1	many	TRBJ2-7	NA	CSASRQVSYEQYF	TGCAGTGCTAGTAGGCAGGTTTCCTACGAGCAGTACTTC
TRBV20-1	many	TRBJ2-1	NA	CSARAGTYPMKQFF	TGCAGTGCTAGAGCCGGGACCTACCCAATGAAGCAGTTCTTC
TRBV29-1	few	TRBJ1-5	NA	CSVSTGLAQPQHF	TGCAGCGTCTCGACAGGACTAGCCCAGCCCCAGCATTTT
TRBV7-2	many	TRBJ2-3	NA	CASSQIQGRDTQYF	TGTGCCAGCAGCCAGATACAGGGTAGAGATACGCAGTATTTT
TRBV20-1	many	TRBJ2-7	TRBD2	CSASSGTSGSMVYEQYF	TGCAGTGCCAGTTCCGGGACTAGCGGGAGCATGGTATACGAGCAGTACTTC
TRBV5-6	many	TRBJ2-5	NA	CASSDLAQETQYF	TGTGCCAGCAGCGATCTAGCGCAAGAGACCCAGTACTTC
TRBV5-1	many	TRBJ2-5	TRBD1	CASSLAGQGAGETQYF	TGCGCCAGCAGCTTGGCCGGACAGGGGGCAGGAGAGACCCAGTACTTC
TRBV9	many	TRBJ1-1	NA	CASSAGQYMNTEAFF	TGTGCCAGCAGCGCAGGACAGTACATGAACACTGAAGCTTTCTTT
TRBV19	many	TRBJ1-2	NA	CASSLQGYYGYTF	TGTGCCAGTAGCCTACAGGGCTACTATGGCTACACCTTC